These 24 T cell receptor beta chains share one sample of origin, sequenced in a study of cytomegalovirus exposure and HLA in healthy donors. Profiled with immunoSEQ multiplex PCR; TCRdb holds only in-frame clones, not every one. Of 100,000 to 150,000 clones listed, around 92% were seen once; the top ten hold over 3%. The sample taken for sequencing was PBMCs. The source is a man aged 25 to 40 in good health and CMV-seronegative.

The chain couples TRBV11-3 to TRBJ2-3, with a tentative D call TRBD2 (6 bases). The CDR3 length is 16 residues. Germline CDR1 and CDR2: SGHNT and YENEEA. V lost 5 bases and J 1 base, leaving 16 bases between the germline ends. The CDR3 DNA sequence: TGTGCCAGCAGCCCGGGACTCCTTGCTGGCACAGATACGCAGTATTTT. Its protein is CASSPGLLAGTDTQYF. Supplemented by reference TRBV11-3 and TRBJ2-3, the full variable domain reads EAGVVQSPRYKIIEKKQPVAFWCNPISGHNTLYWYLQNLGQGPELLIRYENEEAVDDSQLPKDRFSAERLKGVDSTLKIQPAELGDSAVYLCASSPGLLAGTDTQYFGPGTRLTVL.

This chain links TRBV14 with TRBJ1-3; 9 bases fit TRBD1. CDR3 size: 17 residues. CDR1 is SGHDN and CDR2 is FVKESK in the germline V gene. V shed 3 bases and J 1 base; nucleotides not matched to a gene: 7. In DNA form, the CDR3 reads TGTGCCAGCAGCCAGATGACAGGGGGTATATCTGGAAACACCATATATTTT. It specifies CASSQMTGGISGNTIYF.

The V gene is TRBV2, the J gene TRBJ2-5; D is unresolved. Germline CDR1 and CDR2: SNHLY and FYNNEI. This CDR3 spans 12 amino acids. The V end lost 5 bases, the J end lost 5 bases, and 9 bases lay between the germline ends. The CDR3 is CASSFSRETQYF. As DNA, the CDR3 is TGTGCCAGCAGTTTTAGTCGGGAGACCCAGTACTTC.

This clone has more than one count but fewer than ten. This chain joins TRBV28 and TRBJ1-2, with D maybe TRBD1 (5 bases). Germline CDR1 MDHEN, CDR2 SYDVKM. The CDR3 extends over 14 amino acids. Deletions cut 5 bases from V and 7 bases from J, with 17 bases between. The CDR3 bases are TGTGCCAGCAGTCAACCTCGACAGACCCGTGGCTACACCTTC. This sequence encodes CASSQPRQTRGYTF.

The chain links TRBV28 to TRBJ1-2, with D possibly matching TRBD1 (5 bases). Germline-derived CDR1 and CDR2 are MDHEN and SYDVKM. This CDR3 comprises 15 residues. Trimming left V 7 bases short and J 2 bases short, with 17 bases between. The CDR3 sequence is CASTLTGPSNYGYTF. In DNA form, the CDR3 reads TGTGCCAGCACCCTCACAGGACCCTCCAACTATGGCTACACCTTC.

The CDR3 sequence is CATNIIDRGEAFF. Written as DNA, the CDR3 is TGTGCCACCAACATTATAGACAGGGGAGAAGCTTTCTTT. The rearrangement uses TRBV15 and TRBJ1-1; 8 bases are a match to TRBD1. Germline-derived CDR1 and CDR2 are LNHNV and YYDKDF (reference sequence). The CDR3 sequence is 13 residues long. The junction had 9 bases not matched to a gene; V was cut back by 7 bases and J by 8 bases.

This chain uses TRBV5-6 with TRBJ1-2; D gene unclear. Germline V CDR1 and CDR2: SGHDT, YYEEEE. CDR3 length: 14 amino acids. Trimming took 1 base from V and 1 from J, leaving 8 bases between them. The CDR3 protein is CASSLFQVNYGYTF. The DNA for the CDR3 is TGTGCCAGCAGCTTGTTTCAGGTTAACTATGGCTACACCTTC.

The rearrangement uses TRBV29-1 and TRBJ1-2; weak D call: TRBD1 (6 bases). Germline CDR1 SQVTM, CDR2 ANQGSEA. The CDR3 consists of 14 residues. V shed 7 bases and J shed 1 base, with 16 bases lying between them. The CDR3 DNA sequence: TGCAGCGGGCAGCGGGACACAGATAACTATGGCTACACCTTC. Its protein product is CSGQRDTDNYGYTF.

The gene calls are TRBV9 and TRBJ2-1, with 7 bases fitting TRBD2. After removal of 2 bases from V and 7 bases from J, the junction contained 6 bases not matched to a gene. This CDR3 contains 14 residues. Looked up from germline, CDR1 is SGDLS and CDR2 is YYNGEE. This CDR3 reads CASSVETSSNEQFF. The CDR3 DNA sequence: TGTGCCAGCAGCGTTGAGACTAGCTCGAATGAGCAGTTCTTC. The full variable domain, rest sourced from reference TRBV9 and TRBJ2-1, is DSGVTQTPKHLITATGQRVTLRCSPRSGDLSVYWYQQSLDQGLQFLIQYYNGEERAKGNILERFSAQQFPDLHSELNLSSLELGDSALYFCASSVETSSNEQFFGPGTRLTVL.

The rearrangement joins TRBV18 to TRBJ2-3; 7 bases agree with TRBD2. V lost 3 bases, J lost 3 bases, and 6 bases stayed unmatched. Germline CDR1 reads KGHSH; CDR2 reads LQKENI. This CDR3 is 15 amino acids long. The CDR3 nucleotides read TGTGCCAGCTCACCGGGACTATCGACGACAGATACGCAGTATTTT. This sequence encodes CASSPGLSTTDTQYF.

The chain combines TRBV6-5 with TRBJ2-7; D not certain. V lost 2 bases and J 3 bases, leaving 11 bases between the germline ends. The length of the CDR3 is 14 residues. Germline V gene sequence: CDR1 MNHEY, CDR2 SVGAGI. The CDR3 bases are TGTGCCAGCAGTTACCGATCGCACGGCTACGAGCAGTACTTC. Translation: CASSYRSHGYEQYF.

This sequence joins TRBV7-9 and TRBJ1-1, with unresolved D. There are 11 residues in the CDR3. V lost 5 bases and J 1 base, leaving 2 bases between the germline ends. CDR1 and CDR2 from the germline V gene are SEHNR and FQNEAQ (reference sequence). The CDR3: CASSQNTEAFF. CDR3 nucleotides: TGTGCCAGCAGCCAGAACACTGAAGCTTTCTTT.

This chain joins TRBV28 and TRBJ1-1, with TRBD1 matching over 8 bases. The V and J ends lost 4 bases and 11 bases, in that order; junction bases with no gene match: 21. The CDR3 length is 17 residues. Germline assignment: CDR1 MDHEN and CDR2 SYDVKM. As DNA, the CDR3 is TGTGCCAGCAGTTCGAAGCGAAGATCGACAGGGGCGGACGGGGCTTTCTTT. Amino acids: CASSSKRRSTGADGAFF. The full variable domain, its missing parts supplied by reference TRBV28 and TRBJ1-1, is DVKVTQSSRYLVKRTGEKVFLECVQDMDHENMFWYRQDPGLGLRLIYFSYDVKMKEKGDIPEGYSVSREKKERFSLILESASTNQTSMYLCASSSKRRSTGADGAFFGQGTRLTVV.

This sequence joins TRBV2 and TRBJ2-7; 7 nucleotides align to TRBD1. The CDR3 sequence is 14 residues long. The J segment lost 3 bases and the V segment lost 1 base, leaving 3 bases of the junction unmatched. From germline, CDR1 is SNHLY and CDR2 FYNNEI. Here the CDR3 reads CASSEEGQFYEQYF. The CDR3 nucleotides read TGTGCCAGCAGTGAAGAGGGACAGTTCTACGAGCAGTACTTC.

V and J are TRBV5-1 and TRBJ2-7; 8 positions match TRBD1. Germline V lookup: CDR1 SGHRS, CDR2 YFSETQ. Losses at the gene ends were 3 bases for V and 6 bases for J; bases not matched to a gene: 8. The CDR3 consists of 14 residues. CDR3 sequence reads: CASSSQGQGFEQYF. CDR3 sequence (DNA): TGCGCCAGCAGCTCGCAAGGACAGGGTTTCGAGCAGTACTTC. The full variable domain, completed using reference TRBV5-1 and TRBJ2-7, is KAGVTQTPRYLIKTRGQQVTLSCSPISGHRSVSWYQQTPGQGLQFLFEYFSETQRNKGNFPGRFSGRQFSNSRSEMNVSTLELGDSALYLCASSSQGQGFEQYFGPGTRLTVT.

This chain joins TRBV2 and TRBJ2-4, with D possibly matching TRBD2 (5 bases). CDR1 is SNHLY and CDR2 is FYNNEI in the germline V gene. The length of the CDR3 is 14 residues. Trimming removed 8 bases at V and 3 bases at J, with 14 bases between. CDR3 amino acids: CASWAYRGKNIQYF. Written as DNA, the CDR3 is TGTGCCAGCTGGGCTTACCGGGGCAAAAACATTCAGTACTTC.

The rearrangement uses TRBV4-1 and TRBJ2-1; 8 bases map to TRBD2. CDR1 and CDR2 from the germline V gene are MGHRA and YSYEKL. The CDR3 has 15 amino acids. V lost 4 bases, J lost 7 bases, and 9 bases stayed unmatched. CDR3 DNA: TGCGCCAGCAGCCGCCGAGGGGCGGGGGGTAATGAGCAGTTCTTC. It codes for CASSRRGAGGNEQFF.

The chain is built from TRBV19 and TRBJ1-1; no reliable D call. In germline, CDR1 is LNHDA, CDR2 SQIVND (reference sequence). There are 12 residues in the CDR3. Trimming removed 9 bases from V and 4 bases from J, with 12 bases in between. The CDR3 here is CASRRGSTEAFF. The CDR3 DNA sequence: TGTGCCAGCCGGAGAGGGAGCACTGAAGCTTTCTTT.

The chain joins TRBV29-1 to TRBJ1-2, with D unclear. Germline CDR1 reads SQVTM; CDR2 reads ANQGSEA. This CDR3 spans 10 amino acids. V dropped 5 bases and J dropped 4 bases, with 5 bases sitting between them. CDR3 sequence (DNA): TGCAGCGTTTGGGCCTATGGCTACACCTTC. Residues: CSVWAYGYTF.

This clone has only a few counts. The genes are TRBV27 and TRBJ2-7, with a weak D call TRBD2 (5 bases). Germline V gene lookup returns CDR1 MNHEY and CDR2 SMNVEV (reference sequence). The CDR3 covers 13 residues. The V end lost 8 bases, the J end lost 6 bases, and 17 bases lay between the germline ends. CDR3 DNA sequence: TGTGCCAGCTCCGGGATCAGTTCCCTCGAGCAGTACTTC. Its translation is CASSGISSLEQYF.

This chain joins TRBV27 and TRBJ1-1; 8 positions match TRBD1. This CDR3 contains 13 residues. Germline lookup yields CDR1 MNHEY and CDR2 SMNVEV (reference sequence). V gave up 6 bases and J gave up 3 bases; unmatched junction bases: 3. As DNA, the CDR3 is TGTGCCAGCAGAGGACAGGGAGACACTGAAGCTTTCTTT. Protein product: CASRGQGDTEAFF.

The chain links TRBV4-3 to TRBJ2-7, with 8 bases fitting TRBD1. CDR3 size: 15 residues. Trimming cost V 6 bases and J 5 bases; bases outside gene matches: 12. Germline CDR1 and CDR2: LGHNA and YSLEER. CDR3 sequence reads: CASRHTGGLSNEQYF. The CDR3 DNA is TGCGCCAGCAGGCACACAGGGGGGCTATCGAACGAGCAGTACTTC.

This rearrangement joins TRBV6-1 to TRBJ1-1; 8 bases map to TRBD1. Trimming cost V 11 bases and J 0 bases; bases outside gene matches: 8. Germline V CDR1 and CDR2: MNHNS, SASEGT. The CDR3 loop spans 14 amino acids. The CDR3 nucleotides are TGTGCCTCCGTGTGGACAGGGCTGAACACTGAAGCTTTCTTT. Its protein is CASVWTGLNTEAFF.

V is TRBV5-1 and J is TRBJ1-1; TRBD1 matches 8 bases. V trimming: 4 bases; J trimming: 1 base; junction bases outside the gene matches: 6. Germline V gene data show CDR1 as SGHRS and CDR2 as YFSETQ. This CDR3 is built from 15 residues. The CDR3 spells CASSPGTGQNTEAFF. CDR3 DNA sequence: TGCGCCAGCAGCCCCGGGACAGGACAGAACACTGAAGCTTTCTTT.